One T cell receptor (beta chain) is described in this entry. Its antigen is still unknown. These data come from a study of T cells expressing NK-cell markers. The wider study: Sorted CD3+CD56+NKG2C+, CD3+CD56+NKG2C- and CD3+CD56-NKG2C+ T cells provided the TCR beta repertoires. The eight sequenced donors comprised seven who were HCMV-seropositive and one who was seronegative.

TCRdb reprocessed the 5' RACE reads and keeps a single row for each CDR3 protein, giving no DNA. There are some 440,000 distinct CDR3 sequences in the sample, with approximately 1.5% held by the top ten. CDR3 size: 13 residues. From germline, CDR1 is LNHNV and CDR2 YYDKDF (reference sequence). Overall study findings and caveats: Dominant NKG2C+ clonotypes made up roughly 1.0-8% of CD8+ T cells in roughly 6 donors. Expanded NKG2C+ T cell clones had unclear HCMV specificity.

The chain carries TRBV15 and TRBJ1-2. The source material was blood T cells: a sorted CD56 or NKG2C T cell subset, CD4+ or CD8+ T cells, or bulk PBMC T cells (not recorded which). The clonotype originates from a woman aged 50 to 65 in good health. The CDR3 sequence: CATSRDSPGGYTF.